These 5 T cell receptor beta chains came from one sample sequenced in a study of blood T cell repertoires in COVID-19. Libraries were prepared by immunoSEQ multiplex PCR; TCRdb keeps only in-frame clonotypes and omits some of them. The sample records around 260,000 clones, about four fifths being singletons. The sequenced sample was peripheral blood. The receptors here all came from a person aged 65-85 years with COVID-19, enrolled during active disease.

This clone came up a few times. The rearrangement joins TRBV7-2 to TRBJ2-7; possible D gene TRBD1, 6 bases. The germline V gene has CDR1 SGHTA and CDR2 FQGNSA. This CDR3 comprises 16 residues. V was pared by 3 bases and J by 1 base, with 16 bases between. CDR3 in amino acids: CASSLRAGALSYEQYF. CDR3 nucleotides: TGTGCCAGCAGCTTGCGGGCAGGGGCACTATCCTACGAGCAGTACTTC.

The V call is TRBV27, the J call TRBJ1-2; D unclear. Germline CDR1 reads MNHEY; CDR2 reads SMNVEV (reference sequence). Deletions cut 8 bases from V and 1 base from J, with 14 bases between. This CDR3 region has 14 residues. CDR3 protein: CASGSLGLNYGYTF. The CDR3 DNA follows: TGTGCCAGCGGCTCCCTGGGCCTTAACTATGGCTACACCTTC.

This chain uses TRBV5-8 with TRBJ2-3; 14 nucleotides align to TRBD2. This CDR3 is 16 amino acids long. Germline trimming cut 4 bases from V and 3 bases from J; bases unmatched to any gene: 4. Germline V gene data show CDR1 as SGHTS and CDR2 as YDEGEE. The chain's CDR3 is CASSRGLAGGTDTQYF. CDR3 bases: TGTGCCAGCAGCCGCGGACTAGCGGGAGGTACAGATACGCAGTATTTT.

The sample holds one count of this clone. V and J are TRBV15 and TRBJ1-5; D may be TRBD1 (6 bases). Trimming took 0 bases from V and 6 from J, leaving 15 bases between them. This CDR3 has 16 amino acids. CDR1 and CDR2 (germline): LNHNV, YYDKDF (reference sequence). The CDR3 DNA sequence: TGTGCCACCAGCAGAGATCGGAGGACAGACGTTCAGCCCCAGCATTTT. It is translated as CATSRDRRTDVQPQHF.

Here the CDR3 reads CASSSWLAGALNTFTSTDTQYF. In nucleotides, the CDR3 is TGTGCCAGCAGCTCCTGGCTAGCGGGGGCCTTAAATACATTCACTAGCACAGATACGCAGTATTTT. The chain links TRBV13 to TRBJ2-3, with 10 nucleotides matching TRBD2. Germline CDR1 and CDR2: PRHDT and FYEKMQ (reference sequence). J was trimmed by 0 bases and V by 4 bases; bases with no gene match: 22. The CDR3 contains 22 residues.